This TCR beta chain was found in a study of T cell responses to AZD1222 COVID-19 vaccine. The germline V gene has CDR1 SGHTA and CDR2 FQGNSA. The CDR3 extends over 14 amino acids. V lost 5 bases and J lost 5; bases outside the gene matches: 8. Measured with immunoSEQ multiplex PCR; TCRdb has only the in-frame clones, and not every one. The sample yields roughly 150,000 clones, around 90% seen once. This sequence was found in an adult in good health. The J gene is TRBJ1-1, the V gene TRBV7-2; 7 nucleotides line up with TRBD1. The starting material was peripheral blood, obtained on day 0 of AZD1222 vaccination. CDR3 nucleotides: TGTGCCAGCAGCCTCAGACAGGGTGGGACTGAAGCTTTCTTT. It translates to CASSLRQGGTEAFF.